Shown below are 32 T cell receptor beta chains from a single sample sequenced in a study of technical replicates of blood from a handful of donors. Measured with immunoSEQ multiplex PCR; TCRdb has only the in-frame clones, and not every one. The sample lists around 97,000 clones; roughly 96% were seen once. Sequenced material: T cells isolated from PBMCs. These receptors all stem from a human donor in good health.

The V and J genes are TRBV9 and TRBJ1-2, with D perhaps TRBD1 (6 bases). Trimming removed 5 bases from V and 7 bases from J, with 18 bases in between. CDR1 and CDR2 (germline): SGDLS, YYNGEE. CDR3 length equals 14 residues. The CDR3 region is CASRINDRLGGYTF. The CDR3, as DNA: TGTGCCAGCAGGATTAATGACAGGTTAGGTGGCTACACCTTC.

The chain couples TRBV7-2 to TRBJ2-3; TRBD2 agrees at 13 bases. Germline V lookup: CDR1 SGHTA, CDR2 FQGNSA. CDR3 length equals 17 residues. With V trimmed by 4 bases and J by 3 bases, 7 bases remained unmatched. Here the CDR3 reads CASSSFGTSGATDTQYF. The CDR3 nucleotides read TGTGCCAGCAGCTCATTCGGGACTAGCGGGGCTACAGATACGCAGTATTTT.

The chain has TRBV6-1 and TRBJ1-1, with TRBD1 matching 8 bases. The junction had 11 bases not matched to a gene; V was cut back by 10 bases and J by 7 bases. The length of the CDR3 is 13 residues. Germline CDR1 MNHNS, CDR2 SASEGT. The chain's CDR3 is CAITGGRLGEAFF. The CDR3 coding sequence is TGTGCCATAACAGGGGGTAGGTTGGGTGAAGCTTTCTTT.

The chain carries TRBV11-2 and TRBJ1-2; TRBD1 agrees at 9 bases. This CDR3 has 15 amino acids. The V segment lost 1 base and the J segment 3 bases; nucleotides outside the gene matches: 3. The germline V gene encodes CDR1 SGHAT and CDR2 FQNNGV. CDR3 region: CASSLVQGAHYGYTF. CDR3 DNA sequence: TGTGCCAGCAGCTTAGTACAGGGGGCCCACTATGGCTACACCTTC.

The J gene is TRBJ2-3, the V gene TRBV5-4; 13 bases agree with TRBD2. The germline CDR1 and CDR2 sequences are SGHNT and YYREEE (reference sequence). The CDR3 length is 16 residues. V lost 3 bases to trimming and J lost 6 bases; unmatched junction nucleotides: 7. This CDR3 is CASSWGTSGEKDTQYF. Written as DNA, the CDR3 is TGTGCCAGCAGCTGGGGGACTAGCGGGGAGAAGGATACGCAGTATTTT.

The chain employs TRBV11-2 and TRBJ2-7, with TRBD2 matching over 12 bases. Germline V gene data show CDR1 as SGHAT and CDR2 as FQNNGV. The CDR3 is 16 amino acids. Trimming removed 4 bases from V and 7 bases from J; junction bases left unmatched: 11. For the CDR3, the DNA is TGTGCCAGCAGCTCCCCGACTAGCGGGAGTAGTAGGGAGCAGTACTTC. Translating it yields CASSSPTSGSSREQYF.

The J gene is TRBJ2-7, the V gene TRBV7-2; D remains ambiguous. The V gene lost 1 base and the J gene lost 0 bases, with 7 bases spanning the gap. The CDR3 covers 14 residues. Germline V gene data show CDR1 as SGHTA and CDR2 as FQGNSA. The CDR3 loop reads CASSLDPSSYEQYF. CDR3 in DNA: TGTGCCAGCAGCTTAGACCCGAGCTCCTACGAGCAGTACTTC.

CDR3 sequence reads: CASSTTGEDYEQYF. As DNA, the CDR3 is TGTGCCAGCAGTACGACAGGGGAGGACTACGAGCAGTACTTC. This rearrangement joins TRBV6-5 to TRBJ2-7; 8 nucleotides match TRBD1. Losses at the gene ends were 5 bases for V and 3 bases for J; bases not matched to a gene: 6. This CDR3 contains 14 residues. Germline V gives CDR1 MNHEY, CDR2 SVGAGI.

CDR3: CASSDPRNQETQYF. DNA for the CDR3: TGTGCCAGCTCTGATCCGAGAAACCAAGAGACCCAGTACTTC. This chain links TRBV4-2 with TRBJ2-5; no clear D gene. Germline CDR1 LGHNA, CDR2 YNFKEQ. The CDR3 length is 14 residues. Between the trimmed V and J ends, which lost 8 bases and 0 bases, there was a span of 13 bases.

V usage is TRBV14 and J usage is TRBJ2-2, with TRBD2 matching 7 bases. J gave up 1 base and V 4 bases, and 15 bases lay outside the gene matches. Germline V gene sequence: CDR1 SGHDN, CDR2 FVKESK. CDR3 length: 19 residues. The CDR3 nucleotides read TGTGCCAGCAGCCCCTTCCTGGGGCAGGGCGGGAGGAACACCGGGGAGCTGTTTTTT. Its translation is CASSPFLGQGGRNTGELFF.

V and J are TRBV29-1 and TRBJ2-3, with 9 bases identical to TRBD2. The germline V gene encodes CDR1 SQVTM and CDR2 ANQGSEA. V shed 3 bases and J 5 bases; nucleotides not matched to a gene: 6. The CDR3 is made up of 14 amino acids. In nucleotides, the CDR3 is TGCAGCGTTGATGAGACTAGCGGAGGAGATACGCAGTATTTT. Residues: CSVDETSGGDTQYF.

This chain links TRBV5-4 with TRBJ2-3, with 8 bases lining up with TRBD1. The CDR3 covers 15 residues. The germline V gene encodes CDR1 SGHNT and CDR2 YYREEE (reference sequence). The J segment lost 5 bases and the V segment lost 0 bases, leaving 5 bases of the junction unmatched. The CDR3 is CASSLGPGGLDTQYF. The CDR3 DNA sequence: TGTGCCAGCAGCTTGGGTCCAGGGGGCTTAGATACGCAGTATTTT.

V and J are TRBV2 and TRBJ2-4, with TRBD2 identical over 7 bases. CDR1 and CDR2 (germline): SNHLY, FYNNEI. J was trimmed by 3 bases and V by 1 base; bases with no gene match: 3. This CDR3 is built from 15 residues. The CDR3 loop reads CASSEEASGKNIQYF. The CDR3 region has the DNA TGTGCCAGCAGTGAAGAGGCTAGCGGCAAAAACATTCAGTACTTC.

The chain has TRBV6-4 and TRBJ2-2, with 7 bases lining up with TRBD2. The germline V gene encodes CDR1 MRHNA and CDR2 SNTAGT. The ends lost 5 bases at V and 3 bases at J; junction bases unmatched: 6. The CDR3 consists of 15 residues. CDR3 DNA sequence: TGTGCCAGCAGTACGGGAGGTGGTCACACCGGGGAGCTGTTTTTT. Amino acids: CASSTGGGHTGELFF.

The rearrangement joins TRBV10-1 to TRBJ1-1, with a weak D call TRBD1 (5 bases). The CDR3 is 16 residues long. Germline V lookup: CDR1 WNHNN, CDR2 SYGVQD (reference sequence). The V gene lost 4 bases and the J gene lost 1 base, with 16 bases spanning the gap. The CDR3 is CASSVDSNRRNTEAFF. The CDR3 DNA reads TGCGCCAGCAGTGTAGACAGTAACCGAAGGAACACTGAAGCTTTCTTT.

This clone was counted a single time. In DNA, the CDR3 is TGCGCCAGCAGACAGGGACAGGGGCTGGAAGAGCAGTACTTC. It codes for CASRQGQGLEEQYF. This chain connects TRBV5-1 to TRBJ2-7; the match to TRBD1 covers 10 bases. Losses at the gene ends were 5 bases for V and 7 bases for J; bases not matched to a gene: 9. Germline loops: CDR1 SGHRS, CDR2 YFSETQ. The CDR3 covers 14 residues. The full variable domain, in which reference TRBV5-1 and TRBJ2-7 provide the parts outside the CDR3, is KAGVTQTPRYLIKTRGQQVTLSCSPISGHRSVSWYQQTPGQGLQFLFEYFSETQRNKGNFPGRFSGRQFSNSRSEMNVSTLELGDSALYLCASRQGQGLEEQYFGPGTRLTVT.

V is TRBV2 and J is TRBJ2-7, with 10 bases matching TRBD2. Germline V gene lookup returns CDR1 SNHLY and CDR2 FYNNEI. There are 15 residues in the CDR3. V shed 8 bases, J shed 2 bases, and the junction held 9 bases outside the gene matches. CDR3 DNA: TGTGCCAGCGCCCCTCTAGCGGGAGTCACCTACGAGCAGTACTTC. Its protein product is CASAPLAGVTYEQYF.

The chain links TRBV11-1 to TRBJ2-5, with 9 bases identical to TRBD2. Trimming took 4 bases from V and 2 from J; bases not matched to a gene: 17. Germline CDR1 is SGHAT and CDR2 is FQDESV (reference sequence). The CDR3 covers 19 residues. DNA of the CDR3: TGTGCCAGCAGCTCTCCGTCGCGGGAGGGCGACGGGGGACAAGAGACCCAGTACTTC. It yields the protein CASSSPSREGDGGQETQYF.

The chain carries TRBV7-2 and TRBJ1-3; D ambiguous. The V gene's germline CDR1 is SGHTA and CDR2 FQGNSA. V gave up 1 base and J gave up 0 bases, with 10 bases separating them. CDR3 size: 16 residues. CDR3 amino acids: CASSLGTWSSGNTIYF. CDR3 bases: TGTGCCAGCAGCTTAGGGACTTGGAGCTCTGGAAACACCATATATTTT.

The rearrangement links TRBV4-1 to TRBJ2-5; possibly TRBD1 for D (6 bases). Germline V gene data show CDR1 as MGHRA and CDR2 as YSYEKL. CDR3 length: 16 residues. The ends were cut back, 0 bases at V and 2 bases at J, with 13 bases in the middle. This CDR3 reads CASSQEDWDKQETQYF. The CDR3 DNA follows: TGCGCCAGCAGCCAAGAGGATTGGGACAAACAAGAGACCCAGTACTTC.

The V call is TRBV6-5, the J call TRBJ1-2; 9 nucleotides align to TRBD1. This CDR3 is built from 15 residues. The V gene end was trimmed by 5 bases and the J gene end by 4 bases; junction bases not matched to a gene: 8. Germline V gene sequence: CDR1 MNHEY, CDR2 SVGAGI. Here the CDR3 reads CASSTDRGLAYGYTF. Here the CDR3 DNA reads TGTGCCAGCAGTACAGACAGGGGGTTGGCCTATGGCTACACCTTC.

This chain links TRBV28 with TRBJ1-4; D possibly corresponds to TRBD1 (6 bases). V lost 5 bases and J lost 7, with 20 bases in between. The CDR3 is 16 residues long. Germline V CDR1 and CDR2: MDHEN, SYDVKM. CDR3 coding DNA: TGTGCCAGCAGTGCCAGCTTCGGGACACGAGGTGAAAAACTGTTTTTT. Encoded protein: CASSASFGTRGEKLFF.

This clone was counted a single time. The genes are TRBV4-1 and TRBJ1-2, with D maybe TRBD1 (6 bases). The CDR3 runs 15 residues. Germline V gene data show CDR1 as MGHRA and CDR2 as YSYEKL. Trimming cost V 1 base and J 3 bases, with 12 bases left between them. The CDR3 DNA reads as TGCGCCAGCAGCCAAGCTGGGGGACACCACTATGGCTACACCTTC. Translating gives CASSQAGGHHYGYTF.

The chain carries TRBV9 and TRBJ2-1, with 7 bases that match TRBD2. The CDR3 consists of 14 residues. Unmatched junction bases numbered 7, after V lost 3 bases and J lost 7 bases. Germline assignment: CDR1 SGDLS and CDR2 YYNGEE. This CDR3 is CASSASGNVNEQFF. The CDR3 DNA sequence: TGTGCCAGCAGCGCCAGCGGGAATGTGAATGAGCAGTTCTTC.

V is TRBV25-1 and J is TRBJ2-5, with TRBD2 matching over 10 bases. This CDR3 spans 16 amino acids. The germline gives CDR1 MGHDK, CDR2 SYGVNS. Losses at the gene ends were 1 base for V and 1 base for J; bases not matched to a gene: 3. CDR3 sequence reads: CASSEWTSGVQETQYF. DNA for the CDR3: TGTGCCAGCAGTGAATGGACTAGCGGAGTCCAAGAGACCCAGTACTTC.

V usage is TRBV4-3 and J usage is TRBJ1-5, with 9 positions matching TRBD1. The V gene's germline CDR1 is LGHNA and CDR2 YSLEER. There are 16 residues in the CDR3. The V and J ends lost 1 base and 7 bases, in that order; junction bases with no gene match: 8. The CDR3 nucleotides are TGCGCCAGCAGCCAAGTTTCAGGACAGGGGTTACAGCCCCAGCATTTT. Translation: CASSQVSGQGLQPQHF.

The chain joins TRBV25-1 to TRBJ1-5; D possibly corresponds to TRBD1 (5 bases). The CDR3 totals 14 residues. CDR1 MGHDK and CDR2 SYGVNS come from the germline V gene. V was cut by 2 bases and J by 3 bases, with 8 bases left in between. In DNA, the CDR3 is TGTGCCAGCAGTGAAACAGGCCCCAATCAGCCCCAGCATTTT. Amino acids: CASSETGPNQPQHF. Variable domain in full (rest from reference TRBV25-1 and TRBJ1-5): EADIYQTPRYLVIGTGKKITLECSQTMGHDKMYWYQQDPGMELHLIHYSYGVNSTEKGDLSSESTVSRIRTEHFPLTLESARPSHTSQYLCASSETGPNQPQHFGDGTRLSIL.

The V and J genes are TRBV10-2 and TRBJ2-7; possible D gene TRBD1, 6 bases. Trimming left V 11 bases short and J 5 bases short, with 13 bases between. Germline loops: CDR1 WSHSY, CDR2 SAAADI. The CDR3 runs to 11 residues. The CDR3 sequence: CAYQGNHEQYF. The DNA of the CDR3 is TGCGCCTATCAGGGGAATCACGAGCAGTACTTC.

This clone occurred once. The J gene is TRBJ2-1, the V gene TRBV30; TRBD2 agrees at 7 bases. This CDR3 has 15 amino acids. Looked up from germline, CDR1 is GTSNPN and CDR2 is SVGIG (reference sequence). J lost 8 bases, V lost 3 bases, and 13 bases had no gene match. CDR3 DNA: TGTGCCTGGAGCCGTAGGCGGGGGTTTAGTCATGAGCAGTTCTTC. As protein: CAWSRRRGFSHEQFF.

The chain has TRBV9 and TRBJ2-2; maybe TRBD2 (6 bases). Germline V gene sequence: CDR1 SGDLS, CDR2 YYNGEE. This CDR3 comprises 16 residues. Trimming cost V 4 bases and J 4 bases, with 17 bases left between them. This chain's CDR3 is CASSPRRAGSTGELFF. In DNA, the CDR3 is TGTGCCAGCAGCCCTAGACGGGCGGGAAGCACCGGGGAGCTGTTTTTT.

V and J are TRBV6-5 and TRBJ1-2; 7 bases are a match to TRBD1. Unmatched junction bases numbered 3, after V lost 4 bases and J lost 7 bases. This CDR3 has 12 residues. Germline CDR1 reads MNHEY; CDR2 reads SVGAGI. The CDR3 sequence is CASSLDRLGYTF. For the CDR3, the DNA is TGTGCCAGCAGTTTGGACAGGCTTGGCTACACCTTC.

The chain links TRBV7-9 to TRBJ2-1; TRBD2 agrees at 10 bases. V gave up 3 bases and J gave up 5 bases; unmatched junction bases: 4. This CDR3 is built from 15 residues. CDR1 SEHNR and CDR2 FQNEAQ come from the germline V gene (reference sequence). Here the CDR3 reads CASSLTSGLHNEQFF. The CDR3 nucleotides read TGTGCCAGCAGCTTGACTAGCGGGCTCCACAATGAGCAGTTCTTC.